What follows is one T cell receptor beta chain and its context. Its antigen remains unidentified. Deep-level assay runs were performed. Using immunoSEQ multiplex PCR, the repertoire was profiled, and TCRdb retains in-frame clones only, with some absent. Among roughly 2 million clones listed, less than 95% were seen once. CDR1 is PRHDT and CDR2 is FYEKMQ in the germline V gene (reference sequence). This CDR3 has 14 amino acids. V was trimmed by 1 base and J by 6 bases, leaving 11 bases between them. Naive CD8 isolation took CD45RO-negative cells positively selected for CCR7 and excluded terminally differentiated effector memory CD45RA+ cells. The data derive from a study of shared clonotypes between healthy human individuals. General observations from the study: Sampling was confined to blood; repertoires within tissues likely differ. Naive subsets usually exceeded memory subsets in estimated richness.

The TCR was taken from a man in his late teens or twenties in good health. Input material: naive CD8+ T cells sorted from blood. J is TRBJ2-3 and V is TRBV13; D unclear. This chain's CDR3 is CASSLESASDTQYF. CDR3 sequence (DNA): TGTGCCAGCAGCTTAGAATCAGCGTCCGATACGCAGTATTTT.